The 24 T cell receptor beta chains in this list originate from one sample, sequenced in a study of T-cell memory formation after mild COVID-19. In TCRdb, the 5' RACE reads were re-called with MiXCR into one record per CDR3 protein. The top ten clones hold about a fifth of a sample with 340,000 or so distinct CDR3 sequences, 10% to 15% of them seen once. Input material: PBMCs or a T cell subset sorted from them (not recorded which). The source of these receptors is a man in his late teens or twenties who had mild COVID-19 (a few samples of this study predate the infection). Cell type and time point are not known.

V gene TRBV6-5 combines with J gene TRBJ1-1, with TRBD1 matching 11 bases. Germline CDR1 reads MNHEY; CDR2 reads SVGAGI. This CDR3 is built from 14 residues. J was trimmed by 8 bases and V by 2 bases; bases with no gene match: 4. CDR3 DNA: TGTGCCAGCAGTTACCGGGACAGGGGGAGAGAAGCTTTCTTT. Protein product: CASSYRDRGREAFF.

The J gene is TRBJ1-5, the V gene TRBV16; no reliable D call. Per germline, CDR1 KGHSY and CDR2 FQNENV. Trimming shortened V by 0 bases and J by 3 bases, and 6 bases separated the two germline ends. CDR3 length: 14 amino acids. CDR3 nucleotides: TGTGCCAGCAGCCAATCGGCAGACAATCAGCCCCAGCATTTT. This sequence encodes CASSQSADNQPQHF.

V is TRBV29-1 and J is TRBJ2-3; no firm D call. In germline, CDR1 is SQVTM, CDR2 ANQGSEA. Trimming left V 5 bases short and J 9 bases short, with 9 bases between. This CDR3 contains 10 residues. Written as DNA, the CDR3 is TGCAGCGTTCTCGAGGTAACGCAGTATTTT. Residues: CSVLEVTQYF.

This clonotype was counted a few times. The chain is built from TRBV29-1 and TRBJ2-5; 9 positions match TRBD2. The CDR3 has 14 amino acids. V trimming: 7 bases; J trimming: 5 bases; junction bases outside the gene matches: 11. Looked up from germline, CDR1 is SQVTM and CDR2 is ANQGSEA. The CDR3 spells CSAVPSGAGETQYF. For the CDR3, the DNA is TGCAGCGCCGTGCCTAGCGGGGCTGGGGAGACCCAGTACTTC.

The chain carries TRBV12-3 or TRBV12-4 and TRBJ2-2; 11 bases match TRBD2. The CDR3 sequence is 14 residues long. Losses at the gene ends were 6 bases for V and 6 bases for J; bases not matched to a gene: 3. The CDR3 DNA reads as TGTGCCAGCAGCCCTAGCGGGGGGTCCGGGGAGCTGTTTTTT. It encodes CASSPSGGSGELFF.

The chain is built from TRBV23-1 and TRBJ2-7, with a weak D call TRBD2 (6 bases). TRBV23-1 is classed as an ORF, of uncertain function. V lost 1 base to trimming and J lost 0 bases, with 10 bases between them. This CDR3 contains 15 residues. CDR3 loop: CASSQYGRSSYEQYV. CDR3 nucleotides: TGCGCCAGCAGTCAATATGGGAGGTCCTCCTACGAGCAGTACGTC.

This clonotype was found a few times. The genes are TRBV5-1 and TRBJ2-4, with D possibly called TRBD1 or TRBD2 (6 bases each). The CDR3 is 16 residues long. CDR1 and CDR2 (germline): SGHRS, YFSETQ. V lost 4 bases and J 7 bases, leaving 21 bases between the germline ends. The DNA of the CDR3 is TGCGCCAGCAGCGCCATGGGGGCGGGGCCCATTAACATTCAGTACTTC. It yields the protein CASSAMGAGPINIQYF.

This chain joins TRBV18 and TRBJ1-2; 8 bases are a match to TRBD1. J was trimmed by 3 bases and V by 6 bases; bases with no gene match: 3. This CDR3 comprises 13 residues. Germline CDR1 and CDR2: KGHSH and LQKENI. CDR3 sequence reads: CASSQGQDYGYTF. CDR3 nucleotides: TGTGCCAGCTCTCAGGGACAGGACTATGGCTACACCTTC.

This clonotype was seen at least ten times. The chain is built from TRBV7-8 and TRBJ1-2; possibly TRBD1 for D (6 bases). CDR3 size: 13 residues. V was pared by 5 bases and J by 6 bases, with 13 bases between. Germline-derived CDR1 and CDR2 are SGHVS and FQNEAQ. CDR3 amino acids: CASSKDNRDGYTF. The CDR3, as DNA: TGTGCCAGCAGCAAAGACAACAGGGATGGCTACACCTTC.

The sample holds many counts of this clonotype. J is TRBJ2-7 and V is TRBV7-2; 7 nucleotides match TRBD1. The CDR3 is 14 amino acids. CDR1 SGHTA and CDR2 FQGNSA come from the germline V gene. The junction had 6 bases not matched to a gene; V was cut back by 4 bases and J by 3 bases. For the CDR3, the DNA is TGTGCCAGCAGCTCCGGGACAGATTACTACGAGCAGTACTTC. This codes for CASSSGTDYYEQYF.

The J gene is TRBJ2-5, the V gene TRBV28, with TRBD2 matching 11 bases. Germline trimming cut 0 bases from V and 2 bases from J; bases unmatched to any gene: 2. This CDR3 contains 16 residues. CDR1 and CDR2 (germline): MDHEN, SYDVKM. The CDR3 DNA reads TGTGCCAGCAGTTTATGGGGGACTAGCGGACAAGAGACCCAGTACTTC. Amino acids: CASSLWGTSGQETQYF.

The sample holds a few counts of this clonotype. J is TRBJ2-1 and V is TRBV29-1, with 10 nucleotides matching TRBD1. This CDR3 is 14 amino acids long. Germline V gene sequence: CDR1 SQVTM, CDR2 ANQGSEA. J was trimmed by 4 bases and V by 7 bases; bases with no gene match: 7. The CDR3 nucleotides read TGCAGCGCACTAACGGGACAGGGGTACAATGAGCAGTTCTTC. Its protein product is CSALTGQGYNEQFF.

The chain recombines TRBV28 with TRBJ2-7, with 7 nucleotides matching TRBD1. V gave up 6 bases and J gave up 2 bases; unmatched junction bases: 4. Germline V gives CDR1 MDHEN, CDR2 SYDVKM. This CDR3 is 13 amino acids long. The CDR3 spells CASRPGTAYEQYV. CDR3 bases: TGTGCCAGCAGGCCCGGGACAGCCTACGAGCAGTACGTC.

This clonotype was recorded at least ten times. The chain couples TRBV3-2 to TRBJ2-3; TRBD1, as called in the table, went unchecked against the DNA. TRBV3-2 is a pseudogene. The CDR3 runs 17 residues. The CDR3 DNA is TGTGCCAGCAGCCAACACCTCGGGACAGGGGGAGCCGATACGCAGTATTTT. Protein product: CASSQHLGTGGADTQYF.

V is TRBV3-1 and J is TRBJ1-1, with D tentatively TRBD1 (5 bases). CDR3 size: 14 residues. Germline V gives CDR1 LGHDT, CDR2 YNNKEL (reference sequence). V dropped 4 bases and J dropped 4 bases, with 13 bases sitting between them. DNA of the CDR3: TGTGCCAGCAGCCCGGGCAGGGATGGCACTGAAGCTTTCTTT. It codes for CASSPGRDGTEAFF. Full variable domain (missing parts from reference TRBV3-1 and TRBJ1-1): DTAVSQTPKYLVTQMGNDKSIKCEQNLGHDTMYWYKQDSKKFLKIMFSYNNKELIINETVPNRFSPKSPDKAHLNLHINSLELGDSAVYFCASSPGRDGTEAFFGQGTRLTVV.

In its sample, this clonotype was seen many times. This chain links TRBV12-3 or TRBV12-4 with TRBJ1-1; the D gene is possibly TRBD1 (5 bases). Deletions cut 3 bases from V and 0 bases from J, with 8 bases between. CDR3 length: 14 amino acids. CDR3 sequence: CASSLDNLNTEAFF. CDR3 bases: TGTGCCAGCAGTTTGGACAATTTGAACACTGAAGCTTTCTTT.

This chain connects TRBV4-3 to TRBJ2-1; D possibly uses TRBD1 or TRBD2 (5 bases each). This CDR3 spans 14 amino acids. V was shortened by 0 bases and J by 10 bases, with 13 bases between the two germline ends. Germline V lookup: CDR1 LGHNA, CDR2 YSLEER. CDR3 amino acids: CASSQDGDRQEQFF. CDR3 nucleotide sequence: TGCGCCAGCAGCCAAGATGGGGACCGCCAGGAGCAGTTCTTC.

CDR3 bases: TGCAGCGTAAGGAGGGGATTCAATGAAAAACTGTTTTTT. Protein: CSVRRGFNEKLFF. V and J are TRBV29-1 and TRBJ1-4, with a tentative D call TRBD1 (5 bases). The V end was cut by 6 bases, the J end by 5 bases, with 13 bases between. The CDR3 sequence is 13 residues long. Germline V lookup: CDR1 SQVTM, CDR2 ANQGSEA.

V is TRBV29-1 and J is TRBJ2-1; D ambiguous. Germline CDR1 reads SQVTM; CDR2 reads ANQGSEA. V lost 2 bases to trimming and J lost 3 bases, with 14 bases between them. The CDR3 covers 15 residues. This CDR3 is CSVETGLLGYNEQFF. CDR3 sequence (DNA): TGCAGCGTTGAAACGGGTCTCCTTGGCTACAATGAGCAGTTCTTC.

V and J are TRBV7-9 and TRBJ2-1, with 11 bases matching TRBD2. Trimming at V came to 6 bases and at J to 4 bases, leaving 2 bases not matched to a gene. The CDR3 spans 14 residues. CDR1 is SEHNR, CDR2 FQNEAQ, per germline (reference sequence). The CDR3 DNA reads as TGTGCCAGCAGGCCTAGCGGGGGGTACAATGAGCAGTTCTTC. Its translation is CASRPSGGYNEQFF.

The table lists this clonotype with a few counts. The chain couples TRBV20-1 to TRBJ2-7; 7 bases map to TRBD1. V was clipped by 0 bases and J by 0 bases; unmatched bases: 5. This CDR3 spans 15 amino acids. Germline V gives CDR1 DFQATT, CDR2 SNEGSKA (reference sequence). The CDR3 nucleotides are TGCAGTGCTAGAGATACAGGGGTGCTCTCCTACGAGCAGTACTTC. This translates into CSARDTGVLSYEQYF.

V gene TRBV12-3 or TRBV12-4 combines with J gene TRBJ1-5; D gene uncertain. Trimming cost V 4 bases and J 3 bases, with 13 bases left between them. CDR3 length: 15 amino acids. The CDR3 nucleotides read TGTGCCAGCAGTTCCCGGGAAGTATACAATCAGCCCCAGCATTTT. Its protein product is CASSSREVYNQPQHF.

The chain links TRBV5-1 to TRBJ2-6; a possible D gene is TRBD1 (6 bases). CDR1 and CDR2 from the germline V gene are SGHRS and YFSETQ. The ends were cut back, 0 bases at V and 2 bases at J, with 9 bases in the middle. The CDR3 sequence is 16 residues long. CDR3 sequence reads: CASSLDGGAGANVLTF. As DNA, the CDR3 is TGCGCCAGCAGCTTGGATGGGGGCGCTGGGGCCAACGTCCTGACTTTC.

The sample holds many counts of this clonotype. V gene TRBV2 combines with J gene TRBJ2-5; the D call may be TRBD1 or TRBD2 (5 bases each). This CDR3 contains 13 residues. Germline CDR1 reads SNHLY; CDR2 reads FYNNEI. Deletions cut 3 bases from V and 7 bases from J, with 12 bases between. The DNA of the CDR3 is TGTGCCAGCAGTGACGGGGCGGCGGGGACCCAGTACTTC. Translation gives CASSDGAAGTQYF.